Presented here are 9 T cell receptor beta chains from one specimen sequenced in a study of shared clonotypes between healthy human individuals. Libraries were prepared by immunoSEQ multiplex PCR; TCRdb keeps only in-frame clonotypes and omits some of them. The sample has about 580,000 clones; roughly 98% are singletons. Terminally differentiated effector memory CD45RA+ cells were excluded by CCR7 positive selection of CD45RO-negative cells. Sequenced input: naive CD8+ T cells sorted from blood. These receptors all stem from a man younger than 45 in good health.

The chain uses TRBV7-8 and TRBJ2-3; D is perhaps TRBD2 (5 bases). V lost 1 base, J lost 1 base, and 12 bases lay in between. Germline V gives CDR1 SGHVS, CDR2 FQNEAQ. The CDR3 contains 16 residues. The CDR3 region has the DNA TGTGCCAGCAGCTTAGGGGTCGGGGAACGCACAGATACGCAGTATTTT. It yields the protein CASSLGVGERTDTQYF.

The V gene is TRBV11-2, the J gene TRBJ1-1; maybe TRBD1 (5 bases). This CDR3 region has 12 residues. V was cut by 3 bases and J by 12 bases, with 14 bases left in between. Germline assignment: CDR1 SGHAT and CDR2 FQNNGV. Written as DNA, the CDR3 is TGTGCCAGCAGCTTGACAGACTTCCTCCCTTTCTTT. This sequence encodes CASSLTDFLPFF.

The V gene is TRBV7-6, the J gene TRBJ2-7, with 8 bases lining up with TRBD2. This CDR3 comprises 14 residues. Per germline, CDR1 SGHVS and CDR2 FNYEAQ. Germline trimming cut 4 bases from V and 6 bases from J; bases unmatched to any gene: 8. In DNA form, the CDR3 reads TGTGCCAGCAGCTCGGGCACGACTAGCGCCGAGCAGTACTTC. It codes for CASSSGTTSAEQYF.

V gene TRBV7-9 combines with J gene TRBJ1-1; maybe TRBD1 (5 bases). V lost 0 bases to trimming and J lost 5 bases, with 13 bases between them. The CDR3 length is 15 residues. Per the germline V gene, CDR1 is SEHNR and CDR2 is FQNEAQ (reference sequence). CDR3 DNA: TGTGCCAGCAGCTTAGCGAGGGGACGCATGACTGAAGCTTTCTTT. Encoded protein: CASSLARGRMTEAFF.

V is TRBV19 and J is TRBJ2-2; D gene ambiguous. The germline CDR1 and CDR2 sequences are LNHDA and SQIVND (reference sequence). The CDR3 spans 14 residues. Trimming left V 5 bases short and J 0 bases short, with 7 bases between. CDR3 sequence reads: CASSGIANTGELFF. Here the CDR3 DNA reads TGTGCCAGTAGTGGGATCGCGAACACCGGGGAGCTGTTTTTT.

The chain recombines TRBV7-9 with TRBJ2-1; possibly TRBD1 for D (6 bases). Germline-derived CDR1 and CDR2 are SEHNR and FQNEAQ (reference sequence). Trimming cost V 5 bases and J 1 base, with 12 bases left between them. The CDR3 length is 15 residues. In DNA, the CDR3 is TGTGCCAGCAGCGGGGGCAGAGGATCCTACAATGAGCAGTTCTTC. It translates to CASSGGRGSYNEQFF.

CDR3 DNA: TGTGCCAGCAGCTTTGTGGGCGCCACAGATACGCAGTATTTT. This encodes CASSFVGATDTQYF. The chain uses TRBV7-9 and TRBJ2-3; D unresolved. Trimming cost V 3 bases and J 2 bases, with 9 bases left between them. Germline CDR1 SEHNR, CDR2 FQNEAQ (reference sequence). The CDR3 covers 14 residues.

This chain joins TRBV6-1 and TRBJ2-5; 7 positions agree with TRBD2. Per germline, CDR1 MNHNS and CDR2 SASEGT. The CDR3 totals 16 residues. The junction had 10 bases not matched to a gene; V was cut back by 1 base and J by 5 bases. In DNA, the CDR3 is TGTGCCAGCAGTGAAGTACGGACTAGACGTATGGAGACCCAGTACTTC. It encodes CASSEVRTRRMETQYF.

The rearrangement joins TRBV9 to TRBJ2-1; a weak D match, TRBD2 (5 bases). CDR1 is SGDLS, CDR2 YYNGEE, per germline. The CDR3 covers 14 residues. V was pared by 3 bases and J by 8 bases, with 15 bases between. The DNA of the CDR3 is TGTGCCAGCAGCGAACGGGCGGGTATCGATGAGCAGTTCTTC. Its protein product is CASSERAGIDEQFF.